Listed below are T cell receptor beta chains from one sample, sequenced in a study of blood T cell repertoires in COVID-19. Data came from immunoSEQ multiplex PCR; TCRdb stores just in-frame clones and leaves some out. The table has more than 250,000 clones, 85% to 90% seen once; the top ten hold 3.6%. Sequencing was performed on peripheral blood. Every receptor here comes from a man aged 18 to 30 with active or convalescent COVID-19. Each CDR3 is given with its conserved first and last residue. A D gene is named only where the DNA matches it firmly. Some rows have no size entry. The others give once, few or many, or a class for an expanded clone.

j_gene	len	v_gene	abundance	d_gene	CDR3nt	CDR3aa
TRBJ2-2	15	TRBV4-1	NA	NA	TGCGCCAGCAGCCAAGAGGGGCGTGACACCGGGGAGCTGTTTTTT	CASSQEGRDTGELFF
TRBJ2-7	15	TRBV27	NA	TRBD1	TGTGCCAGCAGGAACTTAGGGGGCGGACTCTACGAGCAGTACTTC	CASRNLGGGLYEQYF
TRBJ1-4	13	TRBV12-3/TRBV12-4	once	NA	TGTGCCAGCAGCCTGGAGGAGAATGAAAAACTGTTTTTT	CASSLEENEKLFF
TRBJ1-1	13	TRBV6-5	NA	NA	TGTGCCAGCAGTTACTCGGGGGGAACTGAAGCTTTCTTT	CASSYSGGTEAFF
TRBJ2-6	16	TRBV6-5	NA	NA	TGTGCCAGCAGTTATCTCGGGAGCTCTGGGGCCAACGTCCTGACTTTC	CASSYLGSSGANVLTF
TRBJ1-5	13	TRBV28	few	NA	TGTGCCAGCAGTTTGACAGGAAATCAGCCCCAGCATTTT	CASSLTGNQPQHF
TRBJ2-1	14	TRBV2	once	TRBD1	TGTGCCAGCAGTGCCGGGACAGGGAGAGGGGAGCAGTTCTTC	CASSAGTGRGEQFF
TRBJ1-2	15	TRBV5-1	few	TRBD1	TGCGCCAGCAGCTTAGGACAGGGAGCCAGCTATGGCTACACCTTC	CASSLGQGASYGYTF
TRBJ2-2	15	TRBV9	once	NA	TGTGCCAGCAGCGTAGCGGCAGGGAACACCGGGGAGCTGTTTTTT	CASSVAAGNTGELFF
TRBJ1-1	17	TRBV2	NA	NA	TGTGCCAGCAGTGTTGCCCCAGGGGCGGGCTTGAACACTGAAGCTTTCTTT	CASSVAPGAGLNTEAFF
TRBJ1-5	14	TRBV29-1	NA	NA	TGCAGCGTTACCGGAGGGTTTGGTGATGAGCCCCAGCATTTT	CSVTGGFGDEPQHF
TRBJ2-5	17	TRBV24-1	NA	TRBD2	TGTGCCACCAGTGATTGGCCAGCGGGAGGATCCCAAGAGACCCAGTACTTC	CATSDWPAGGSQETQYF
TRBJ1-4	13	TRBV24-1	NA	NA	TGTGCCACCATTTACAAATTTAATGAAAAACTGTTTTTT	CATIYKFNEKLFF
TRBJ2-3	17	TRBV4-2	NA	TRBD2	TGTGCCAGCAGCCATATGGGGGGGGGTGATCGCACAGATACGCAGTATTTT	CASSHMGGGDRTDTQYF
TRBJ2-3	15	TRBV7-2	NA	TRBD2	TGTGCCAGCAGCTTTCAGCTAGCGGTAACAGATACGCAGTATTTT	CASSFQLAVTDTQYF
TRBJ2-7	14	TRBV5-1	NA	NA	TGCGCCAGCAGCTTGGGAACAGATGTCTACGAGCAGTACTTC	CASSLGTDVYEQYF
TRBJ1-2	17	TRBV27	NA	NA	TGTGCCAGCAGTTCCCTCGGGGAGGGTTTAGCTAACTATGGCTACACCTTC	CASSSLGEGLANYGYTF
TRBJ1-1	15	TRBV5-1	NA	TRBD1	TGCGCCAGCAGCTTGGGACAGGGTGTAAACACTGAAGCTTTCTTT	CASSLGQGVNTEAFF
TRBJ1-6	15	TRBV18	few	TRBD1	TGTGCCAGCTCACCACGTGACAGGGGGAATTCACCCCTCCACTTT	CASSPRDRGNSPLHF
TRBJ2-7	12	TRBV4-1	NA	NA	TGCGCCAGCAGCCAAGATTCGGACGAGCAGTACTTC	CASSQDSDEQYF
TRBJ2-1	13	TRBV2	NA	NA	TGTGCCAGCACCCCCCAGCGAACCAATGAGCAGTTCTTC	CASTPQRTNEQFF
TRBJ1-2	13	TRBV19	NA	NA	TGTGCCAGTCAGAGGGCAGCTAACTATGGCTACACCTTC	CASQRAANYGYTF
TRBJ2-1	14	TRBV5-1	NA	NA	TGCGCCAGCAGCCTAGGGGGGACTACTCCTGAGCAGTTCTTC	CASSLGGTTPEQFF
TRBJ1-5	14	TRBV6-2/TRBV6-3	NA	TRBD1	TGTGCCAGCAGCGGAGGACAGGGCGCTCCGCCCCAGCATTTT	CASSGGQGAPPQHF
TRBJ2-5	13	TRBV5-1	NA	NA	TGCGCCAGCGCTTCCGGGTCCGAAGAGACCCAGTACTTC	CASASGSEETQYF
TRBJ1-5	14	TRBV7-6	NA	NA	TGTGCCAGCAGCATAGGGGCGAGCAATCAGCCCCAGCATTTT	CASSIGASNQPQHF
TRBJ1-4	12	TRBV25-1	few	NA	TGTGCCAGCAGTGGACAGACAGAGAGACTGTTTTTT	CASSGQTERLFF
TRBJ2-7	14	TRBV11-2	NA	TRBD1	TGTGCCAGCAGCTTAACAGGGGTGGAAGAGGAGCAGTACTTC	CASSLTGVEEEQYF
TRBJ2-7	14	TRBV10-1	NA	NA	TGCGCCAGCAGTGATCCCGGGACTCCCAACGAGCAGTACTTC	CASSDPGTPNEQYF
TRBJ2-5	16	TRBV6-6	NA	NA	TGTGCCAGCAGGGGAACCGGGGGAGACGCAATCGAGACCCAGTACTTC	CASRGTGGDAIETQYF
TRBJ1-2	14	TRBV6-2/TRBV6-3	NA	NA	TGTGCCAGCAGTTACGGGGGCCGACTCTATGGCTACACCTTC	CASSYGGRLYGYTF
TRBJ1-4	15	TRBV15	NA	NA	TGTGCCACCAGCAGCCCCCCGGGGATAAGGGAAAAACTGTTTTTT	CATSSPPGIREKLFF
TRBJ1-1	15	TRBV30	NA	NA	TGTGCCTGGAGTGCCGTGGGAGCTGGACTGACTGAAGCTTTCTTT	CAWSAVGAGLTEAFF
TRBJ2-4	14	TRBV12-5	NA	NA	TGTGCTAGTGGTTTAGGACTAGCCAAAAACATTCAGTACTTC	CASGLGLAKNIQYF
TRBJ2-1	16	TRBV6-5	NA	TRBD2	TGTGCCAGCAGTTACTCGATAGCGGGGGAAGGCAATGAGCAGTTCTTC	CASSYSIAGEGNEQFF
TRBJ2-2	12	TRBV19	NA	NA	TGTGCCAGTAGTCCCTCAGCCGGGGAGCTGTTTTTT	CASSPSAGELFF
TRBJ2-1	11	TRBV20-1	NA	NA	TGCAGTGCCGCTACCGGGACTTCCCAGTTCTTC	CSAATGTSQFF
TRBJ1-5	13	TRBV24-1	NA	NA	TGTGCCACCAGTTACAGGAATAATCAGCCCCAGCATTTT	CATSYRNNQPQHF
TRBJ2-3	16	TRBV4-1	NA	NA	TGCGCCAGCAGCCAAGGCGAGGGGGTAGGCACAGATACGCAGTATTTT	CASSQGEGVGTDTQYF
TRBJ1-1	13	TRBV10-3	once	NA	TGTGCCATCAGTGATAAGGGCGGGACTGAAGCTTTCTTT	CAISDKGGTEAFF
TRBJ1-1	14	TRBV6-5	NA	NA	TGTGCCAGCGACCCCACCCGGGTGCTCACTGAAGCTTTCTTT	CASDPTRVLTEAFF
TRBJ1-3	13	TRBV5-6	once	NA	TGTGCCAGCAGCTTGGATACTGGAAACACCATATATTTT	CASSLDTGNTIYF
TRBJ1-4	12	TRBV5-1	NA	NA	TGCGCCAGCAGCTCAGGAAATGAAAAACTGTTTTTT	CASSSGNEKLFF
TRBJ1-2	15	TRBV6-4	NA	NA	TGTGCCAGCAGGCCCCGACGGGTCGAAGGCCCAGGCTACACCTTC	CASRPRRVEGPGYTF
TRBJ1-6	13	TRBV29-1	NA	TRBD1	TGCAGCGGAAGGACAGGGTCGAATTCACCCCTCCACTTT	CSGRTGSNSPLHF
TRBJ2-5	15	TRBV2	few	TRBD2	TGTGCCAGCAGCTCCTCAATTAGCGGGGCGGGGACCCAGTACTTC	CASSSSISGAGTQYF
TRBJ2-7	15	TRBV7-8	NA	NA	TGTGCCAGCAGCTTCGCCGGACAGCATTCCTACGAGCAGTACTTC	CASSFAGQHSYEQYF
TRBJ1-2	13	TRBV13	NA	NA	TGTGCCAGCAGCTTAGGGCCAGGTGGGGGCTACACCTTC	CASSLGPGGGYTF
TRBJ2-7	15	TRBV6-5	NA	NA	TGTGCCAGCAGCCCCATTCTTAGCGGAAACTACGAGCAGTACTTC	CASSPILSGNYEQYF
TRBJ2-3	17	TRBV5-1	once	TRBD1	TGCGCCAGCAGCTCCCCACCGGGACAGCCCTTTGCGGATACGCAGTATTTT	CASSSPPGQPFADTQYF
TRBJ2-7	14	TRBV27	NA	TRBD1	TGTGCCAGCAGTTTCCGCAGGGGGACCTACGAGCAGTACTTC	CASSFRRGTYEQYF
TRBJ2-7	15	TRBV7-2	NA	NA	TGTGCCAGCAGCCGCGGAGCGATGAGCTCCTACGAGCAGTACTTC	CASSRGAMSSYEQYF
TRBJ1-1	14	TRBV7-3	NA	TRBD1	TGTGCCAGCAGCCTGGATGGACAGGGGACTGAAGCTTTCTTT	CASSLDGQGTEAFF
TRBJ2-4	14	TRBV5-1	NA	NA	TGCGCCAGCAGCTTGGGTATACTCGGTAACATTCAGTACTTC	CASSLGILGNIQYF
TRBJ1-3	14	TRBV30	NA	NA	TGTGCCTGGAGCCGCAGGGTTTCTGGAAACACCATATATTTT	CAWSRRVSGNTIYF
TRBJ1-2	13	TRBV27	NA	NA	TGTGCCAGCAGTTTATGCAGGGAATGTGGCTACACCTTC	CASSLCRECGYTF
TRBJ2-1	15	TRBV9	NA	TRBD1	TGTGCCAGCAGCGTAGTGGACAGGGGGACGAATGAGCAGTTCTTC	CASSVVDRGTNEQFF